The 31 T cell receptor beta chains below come from one sample, sequenced in a study of blood T cell repertoires in COVID-19 (dated by TCRdb to the early 2020s). Library method: the immunoSEQ multiplex PCR assay. This immuneACCESS table, as held by TCRdb, lists in-frame sequences with V and J called but not all clones. Of the missing ones, under half trace to an unresolved V gene in checked studies; the others have no known cause. Across this sample there are roughly 180,000 clones, with roughly 82% seen only once. Together, the top ten hold about an eighth of the sample. Sequencing input: PBMCs or T cells enriched from blood (not recorded which). The receptors were sampled from a man in his forties or fifties who had recovered from COVID-19.

The rearrangement joins TRBV19 to TRBJ1-2; the D gene is possibly TRBD1 (5 bases). Germline values: CDR1 LNHDA, CDR2 SQIVND (reference sequence). This CDR3 has 15 residues. The V gene lost 9 bases and the J gene lost 7 bases, with 24 bases spanning the gap. The CDR3 spells CASLPGHAVNRGYTF. Here the CDR3 DNA reads TGTGCCAGCCTTCCAGGGCACGCCGTTAACCGTGGCTACACCTTC.

The DNA for the CDR3 is TGTGCCAGCAGTGAGGGGACAGGGACCGGGGAGCTGTTTTTT. Amino acids: CASSEGTGTGELFF. V is TRBV6-1 and J is TRBJ2-2, with 9 positions matching TRBD1. The CDR3 spans 14 residues. Per the germline V gene, CDR1 is MNHNS and CDR2 is SASEGT. V was clipped by 3 bases and J by 5 bases; unmatched bases: 1.

V gene TRBV7-9 combines with J gene TRBJ2-4, with D perhaps TRBD1 (5 bases). CDR1 SEHNR and CDR2 FQNEAQ come from the germline V gene (reference sequence). The V and J ends lost 7 bases and 15 bases respectively, with 16 bases between them. This CDR3 spans 11 amino acids. CDR3 nucleotides: TGTGCCAGCACCCAGGGTGGGGTAAGGTACTTC. This codes for CASTQGGVRYF. Using reference TRBV7-9 and TRBJ2-4 for the parts outside the CDR3, the full variable domain is DTGVSQNPRHKITKRGQNVTFRCDPISEHNRLYWYRQTLGQGPEFLTYFQNEAQLEKSRLLSDRFSAERPKGSFSTLEIQRTEQGDSAMYLCASTQGGVRYFGAGTRLSVL.

This clone turned up a few times. The chain joins TRBV28 to TRBJ1-2, with 9 nucleotides matching TRBD1. CDR1 is MDHEN, CDR2 SYDVKM, per germline. The CDR3 contains 13 residues. V lost 2 bases to trimming and J lost 6 bases; unmatched junction nucleotides: 1. DNA of the CDR3: TGTGCCAGCAGTTTAACAGGGGGCAATGGCTACACCTTC. Translated, it gives CASSLTGGNGYTF.

This clone has just a few counts. The gene calls are TRBV6-4 and TRBJ1-5, with TRBD1 identical over 8 bases. Germline-derived CDR1 and CDR2 are MRHNA and SNTAGT. V lost 7 bases, J lost 7 bases, and 9 bases stayed unmatched. The CDR3 loop spans 14 amino acids. The CDR3 region has the DNA TGTGCCAGCACCCAGGGGGCTTTGGGACAGCCCCAGCATTTT. Its translation: CASTQGALGQPQHF.

This clone was picked up a small number of times. CDR3 residues: CSVGGQGNYGYTF. CDR3 sequence (DNA): TGCAGCGTGGGGGGACAGGGAAACTATGGCTACACCTTC. The V and J genes are TRBV29-1 and TRBJ1-2; 9 nucleotides align to TRBD1. Germline assignment: CDR1 SQVTM and CDR2 ANQGSEA. This CDR3 region has 13 residues. V shed 6 bases and J 2 bases; nucleotides not matched to a gene: 4.

The rearrangement uses TRBV9 and TRBJ2-3; 8 bases fit TRBD2. J was trimmed by 2 bases and V by 4 bases; bases with no gene match: 15. This CDR3 spans 18 amino acids. Germline CDR1 reads SGDLS; CDR2 reads YYNGEE. CDR3 DNA sequence: TGTGCCAGCAGCCCCCCAGTACTAGCGGAGGATTTCACAGATACGCAGTATTTT. Translating it yields CASSPPVLAEDFTDTQYF.

The chain recombines TRBV5-4 with TRBJ2-5; tentative D call: TRBD1 (6 bases). In germline, CDR1 is SGHNT, CDR2 YYREEE (reference sequence). V was clipped by 4 bases and J by 4 bases, with 17 bases between them. The CDR3 is made up of 15 amino acids. The CDR3 region is CASSPLDRQGETQYF. The CDR3 DNA sequence: TGTGCCAGCAGCCCTCTCGACAGGCAAGGAGAGACCCAGTACTTC.

V gene TRBV4-1 combines with J gene TRBJ1-4; unclear D gene. CDR1 and CDR2 (germline): MGHRA, YSYEKL. Trimming removed 1 base from V and 8 bases from J, with 11 bases in between. This CDR3 spans 14 amino acids. Written as DNA, the CDR3 is TGCGCCAGCAGCCAAGGTTTCGGGAGGGAAAAACTGTTTTTT. Protein sequence: CASSQGFGREKLFF.

This chain connects TRBV2 to TRBJ2-1; 11 bases map to TRBD2. The CDR3 extends over 15 amino acids. Germline V gene sequence: CDR1 SNHLY, CDR2 FYNNEI. The junction had 7 bases not matched to a gene; V was cut back by 10 bases and J by 2 bases. The CDR3 DNA reads TGTGCCACAACTAGCGGGAGTTACGCCTACAATGAGCAGTTCTTC. Its translation is CATTSGSYAYNEQFF.

The chain employs TRBV18 and TRBJ2-7; 7 nucleotides line up with TRBD2. The CDR3 has 14 residues. Germline V lookup: CDR1 KGHSH, CDR2 LQKENI. V shed 6 bases and J 0 bases; nucleotides not matched to a gene: 5. CDR3 region: CASSLGRNSYEQYF. CDR3 sequence (DNA): TGTGCCAGCTCGCTCGGGAGGAACTCCTACGAGCAGTACTTC.

This sequence joins TRBV9 and TRBJ1-4, with 7 bases lining up with TRBD1. This CDR3 comprises 16 residues. Germline V gives CDR1 SGDLS, CDR2 YYNGEE. The trim removed 4 bases at V and 0 bases at J, leaving 6 bases unmatched. The CDR3 loop is CASSPRQGATNEKLFF. Here the CDR3 DNA reads TGTGCCAGCAGCCCCCGGCAGGGGGCAACTAATGAAAAACTGTTTTTT. Filled out from reference TRBV9 and TRBJ1-4, the complete variable domain reads DSGVTQTPKHLITATGQRVTLRCSPRSGDLSVYWYQQSLDQGLQFLIQYYNGEERAKGNILERFSAQQFPDLHSELNLSSLELGDSALYFCASSPRQGATNEKLFFGSGTQLSVL.

Here the CDR3 reads CAWSQLLNTEAFF. The CDR3 coding sequence is TGTGCCTGGAGCCAATTGTTGAACACTGAAGCTTTCTTT. J is TRBJ1-1 and V is TRBV30; no reliable D call. Per germline, CDR1 GTSNPN and CDR2 SVGIG (reference sequence). Trimming stripped 3 bases from V and 0 bases from J, with 8 bases between. The CDR3 totals 13 residues.

The V call is TRBV6-1, the J call TRBJ1-1, with D tentatively TRBD1 (6 bases). The CDR3 has 18 residues. V was clipped by 0 bases and J by 0 bases, with 17 bases between them. CDR1 and CDR2 from the germline V gene are MNHNS and SASEGT. The chain's CDR3 is CASSEAALAGVMNTEAFF. Here the CDR3 DNA reads TGTGCCAGCAGTGAAGCAGCGTTAGCAGGGGTGATGAACACTGAAGCTTTCTTT.

The chain joins TRBV4-3 to TRBJ2-1; 7 nucleotides agree with TRBD2. V trimming: 0 bases; J trimming: 7 bases; junction bases outside the gene matches: 9. CDR1 is LGHNA, CDR2 YSLEER, per germline. The CDR3 covers 16 residues. DNA of the CDR3: TGCGCCAGCAGCCAAGATTGGAGGACTAGTGCAAATGAGCAGTTCTTC. As protein: CASSQDWRTSANEQFF.

This clone was seen once. The chain couples TRBV7-8 to TRBJ2-2; 7 bases match TRBD1. J gave up 5 bases and V 5 bases, and 8 bases lay outside the gene matches. CDR1 and CDR2 from the germline V gene are SGHVS and FQNEAQ. The CDR3 covers 15 residues. CDR3 in amino acids: CASSPWTGLTGELFF. The CDR3 DNA is TGTGCCAGCAGCCCCTGGACAGGCTTGACCGGGGAGCTGTTTTTT.

The chain recombines TRBV7-2 with TRBJ2-7, with 8 bases aligning to TRBD1. Germline V gene lookup returns CDR1 SGHTA and CDR2 FQGNSA. This CDR3 region has 14 residues. Trimming took 3 bases from V and 3 from J; bases not matched to a gene: 4. CDR3 bases: TGTGCCAGCAGCTTTACAGGACAGGGCTACGAGCAGTACGTC. It translates to CASSFTGQGYEQYV.

This chain connects TRBV27 to TRBJ2-7; 7 bases agree with TRBD2. This CDR3 is built from 15 residues. Germline CDR1 MNHEY, CDR2 SMNVEV (reference sequence). V shed 3 bases and J 2 bases; nucleotides not matched to a gene: 7. In DNA, the CDR3 is TGTGCCAGCAGTTTCCCCAGCGGGAATGCCTACGAGCAGTACGTC. Protein product: CASSFPSGNAYEQYV.

This clone has a single count. The gene calls are TRBV27 and TRBJ2-3, with D possibly TRBD1 on 5 matching bases. Germline V gene data show CDR1 as MNHEY and CDR2 as SMNVEV (reference sequence). V was pared by 2 bases and J by 9 bases, with 15 bases between. This CDR3 has 14 residues. The CDR3 is CASSLGATYETQYF. CDR3 sequence (DNA): TGTGCCAGCAGTTTAGGGGCTACATACGAAACGCAGTATTTT.

The chain carries TRBV9 and TRBJ1-2; D is unclear. This CDR3 is 14 amino acids long. The germline V gene encodes CDR1 SGDLS and CDR2 YYNGEE. V was pared by 4 bases and J by 0 bases, with 10 bases between. DNA for the CDR3: TGTGCCAGCAGCCCCCAGCGAGCTAACTATGGCTACACCTTC. Its protein is CASSPQRANYGYTF.

The genes are TRBV15 and TRBJ2-1, with unresolved D. Trimming shortened V by 0 bases and J by 0 bases, and 6 bases separated the two germline ends. From germline, CDR1 is LNHNV and CDR2 YYDKDF (reference sequence). The CDR3 sequence is 15 residues long. The CDR3 coding sequence is TGTGCCACCAGCAGAGATCTAGGCTCCTACAATGAGCAGTTCTTC. Protein product: CATSRDLGSYNEQFF. Variable domain in full (rest from reference TRBV15 and TRBJ2-1): DAMVIQNPRYQVTQFGKPVTLSCSQTLNHNVMYWYQQKSSQAPKLLFHYYDKDFNNEADTPDNFQSRRPNTSFCFLDIRSPGLGDTAMYLCATSRDLGSYNEQFFGPGTRLTVL.

The chain combines TRBV2 with TRBJ1-2, with TRBD1 as a possible D gene (6 bases). Germline V gene data show CDR1 as SNHLY and CDR2 as FYNNEI. V was pared by 4 bases and J by 6 bases, with 15 bases between. The CDR3 sequence is 14 residues long. For the CDR3, the DNA is TGTGCCAGCAGTGGCCTAAGAGGGGGGGATGGCTACACCTTC. This sequence encodes CASSGLRGGDGYTF.

V usage is TRBV28 and J usage is TRBJ2-1; 12 bases agree with TRBD2. CDR3 length: 14 amino acids. Germline V gene sequence: CDR1 MDHEN, CDR2 SYDVKM. Losses at the gene ends were 4 bases for V and 7 bases for J; bases not matched to a gene: 2. In DNA, the CDR3 is TGTGCCAGCAGTTCGACTAGCGGGAGTAATGAGCAGTTCTTC. Amino acid sequence: CASSSTSGSNEQFF.

The V gene is TRBV27, the J gene TRBJ1-4; D not certain. This CDR3 has 15 residues. V gave up 4 bases and J gave up 5 bases, with 14 bases separating them. Germline V CDR1 and CDR2: MNHEY, SMNVEV (reference sequence). DNA of the CDR3: TGTGCCAGCAGTTCCCGGGTTCCGTACAATGAAAAACTGTTTTTT. Its protein product is CASSSRVPYNEKLFF.

This clone was seen a few times. The chain links TRBV10-3 to TRBJ1-3; 9 nucleotides align to TRBD1. Trimming took 6 bases from V and 1 from J; bases not matched to a gene: 13. The germline gives CDR1 ENHRY, CDR2 SYGVKD. This CDR3 is built from 18 residues. The CDR3 DNA is TGTGCCATCAGCCCACACGGACAGGGGAGTGGATCTGGAAACACCATATATTTT. This codes for CAISPHGQGSGSGNTIYF.

This CDR3 is CASSPQYNEQFF. CDR3 in DNA: TGTGCCAGCAGCCCCCAGTACAATGAGCAGTTCTTC. This chain links TRBV9 with TRBJ2-1, with D unclear. The CDR3 length is 12 residues. V was pared by 4 bases and J by 4 bases, with 6 bases between. The germline V gene encodes CDR1 SGDLS and CDR2 YYNGEE.

This clone was seen many times. V is TRBV30 and J is TRBJ1-3; D not resolved. Per germline, CDR1 GTSNPN and CDR2 SVGIG (reference sequence). CDR3 size: 15 residues. The V gene lost 4 bases and the J gene lost 3 bases, with 16 bases spanning the gap. The CDR3 reads CAWKRSVDDGNTIYF. The DNA of the CDR3 is TGTGCCTGGAAACGAAGTGTAGATGATGGAAACACCATATATTTT.

The V gene is TRBV5-6, the J gene TRBJ1-3, with D possibly matching TRBD1 (6 bases). The CDR3 is made up of 15 amino acids. Germline lookup yields CDR1 SGHDT and CDR2 YYEEEE. The V gene lost 2 bases and the J gene lost 3 bases, with 12 bases spanning the gap. Written as DNA, the CDR3 is TGTGCCAGCAGCTTAGTCCCAGGGGTTGGAAACACCATATATTTT. Its translation: CASSLVPGVGNTIYF.

This clone occurred once. V is TRBV5-8 and J is TRBJ2-3; TRBD1 matches at 10 bases. CDR3 length: 16 residues. Germline V lookup: CDR1 SGHTS, CDR2 YDEGEE. V shed 0 bases and J 4 bases; nucleotides not matched to a gene: 5. This chain's CDR3 is CASSLGTGGESDTQYF. DNA for the CDR3: TGTGCCAGCAGCTTGGGGACAGGGGGTGAATCAGATACGCAGTATTTT.

The chain uses TRBV29-1 and TRBJ1-4; 7 nucleotides agree with TRBD1. V lost 3 bases and J lost 8; bases outside the gene matches: 3. CDR1 and CDR2 from the germline V gene are SQVTM and ANQGSEA. This CDR3 has 12 residues. The CDR3 spells CSVDQGEEKLFF. CDR3 sequence (DNA): TGCAGCGTTGACCAGGGGGAGGAAAAACTGTTTTTT. Supplemented by reference TRBV29-1 and TRBJ1-4, the full variable domain reads SAVISQKPSRDICQRGTSLTIQCQVDSQVTMMFWYRQQPGQSLTLIATANQGSEATYESGFVIDKFPISRPNLTFSTLTVSNMSPEDSSIYLCSVDQGEEKLFFGSGTQLSVL.

The CDR3 DNA sequence: TGTGCCAGCGGGTCACAGGTTAACACTGAAGCTTTCTTT. Protein product: CASGSQVNTEAFF. The V and J genes are TRBV7-2 and TRBJ1-1, with D possibly being TRBD1 (5 bases). Germline CDR1 is SGHTA and CDR2 is FQGNSA. This CDR3 spans 13 amino acids. Deletions cut 8 bases from V and 2 bases from J, with 12 bases between.